The clone carrying this T cell receptor beta chain was seen once. What it binds is not known. Scientists ran DNA taken from cultured CD4+ T cells through the Oncomine TCR Beta short-read assay for sequencing. TCRdb ran MiXCR on the PCR reads and lists one entry per CDR3 protein. The table includes about 5,200 distinct CDR3 sequences, around 25% detected once. The CDR3 loop spans 14 amino acids. From germline, CDR1 is LNHDA and CDR2 SQIVND (reference sequence). V dropped 7 bases and J dropped 0 bases, with 10 bases sitting between them. Stated treatment: roughly 11-day PBMC culture with coronavirus spike peptide pools or control peptides (ViraFEST assay). The data stem from a study of vaccination and CD4 T cells after COVID-19. Study-level background: Taking of post-vaccine samples occurred a median approximately 72 days after dose two (range 14 to 241). Cultures that served as controls received a CEFX pool, an HIV-1 Nef pool, or no peptide. Study-wide results and caveats: Spike mono-reactivity was shown by 304 of 307 vaccine-specific clones in convalescent patients.

This TCR was recovered from a human donor who had recovered from COVID-19. The rearrangement joins TRBV19 to TRBJ2-1; D possibly corresponds to TRBD2 (5 bases). The specimen was CD4+ T cells from blood, cultured in vitro, collected after SARS-CoV-2 vaccination. The CDR3 nucleotides are TGTGCCAGTACGACGGGAAACTCCTACAATGAGCAGTTCTTC. Its translation: CASTTGNSYNEQFF.